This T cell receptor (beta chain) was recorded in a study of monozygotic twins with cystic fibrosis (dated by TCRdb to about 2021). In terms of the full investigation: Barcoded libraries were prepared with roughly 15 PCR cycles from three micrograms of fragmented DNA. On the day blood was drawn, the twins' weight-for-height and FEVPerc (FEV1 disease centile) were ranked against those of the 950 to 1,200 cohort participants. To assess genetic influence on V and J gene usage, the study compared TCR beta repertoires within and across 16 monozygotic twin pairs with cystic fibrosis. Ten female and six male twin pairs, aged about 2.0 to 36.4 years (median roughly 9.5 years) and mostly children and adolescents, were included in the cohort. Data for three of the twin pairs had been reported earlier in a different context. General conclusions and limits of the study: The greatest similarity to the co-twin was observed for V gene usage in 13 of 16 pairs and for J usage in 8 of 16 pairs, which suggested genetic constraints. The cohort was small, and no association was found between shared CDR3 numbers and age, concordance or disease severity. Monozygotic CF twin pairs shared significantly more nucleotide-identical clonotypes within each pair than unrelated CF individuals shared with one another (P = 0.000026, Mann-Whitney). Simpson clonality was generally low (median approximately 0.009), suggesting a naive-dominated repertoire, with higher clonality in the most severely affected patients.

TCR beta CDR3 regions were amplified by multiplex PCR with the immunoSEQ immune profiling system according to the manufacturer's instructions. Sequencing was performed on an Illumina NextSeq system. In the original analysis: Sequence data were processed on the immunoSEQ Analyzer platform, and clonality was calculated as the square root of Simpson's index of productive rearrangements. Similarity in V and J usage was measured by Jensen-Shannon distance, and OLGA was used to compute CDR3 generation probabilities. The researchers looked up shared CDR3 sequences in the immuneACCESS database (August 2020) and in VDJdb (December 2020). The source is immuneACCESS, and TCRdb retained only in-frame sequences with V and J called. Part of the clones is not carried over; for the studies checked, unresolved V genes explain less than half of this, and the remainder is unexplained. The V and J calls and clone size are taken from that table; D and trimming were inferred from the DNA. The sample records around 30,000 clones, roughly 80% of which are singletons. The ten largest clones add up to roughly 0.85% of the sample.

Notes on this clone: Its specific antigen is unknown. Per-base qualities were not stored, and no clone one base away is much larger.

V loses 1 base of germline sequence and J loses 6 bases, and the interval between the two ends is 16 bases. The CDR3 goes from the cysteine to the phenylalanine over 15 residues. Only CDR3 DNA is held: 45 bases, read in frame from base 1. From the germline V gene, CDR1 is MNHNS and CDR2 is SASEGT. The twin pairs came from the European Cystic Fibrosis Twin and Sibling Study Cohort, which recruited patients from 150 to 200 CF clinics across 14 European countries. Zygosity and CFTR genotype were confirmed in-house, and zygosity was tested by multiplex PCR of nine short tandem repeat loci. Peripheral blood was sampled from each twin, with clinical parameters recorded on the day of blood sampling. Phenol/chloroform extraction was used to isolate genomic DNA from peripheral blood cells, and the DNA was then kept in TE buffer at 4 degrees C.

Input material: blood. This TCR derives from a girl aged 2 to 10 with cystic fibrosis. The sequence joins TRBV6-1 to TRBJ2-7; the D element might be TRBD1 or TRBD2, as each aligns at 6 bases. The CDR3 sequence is CASSEEGGGIGEQYF. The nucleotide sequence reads TGTGCCAGCAGTGAAGAGGGGGGTGGAATTGGCGAGCAGTACTTC.